This entry is about one TCR beta chain. Its cognate antigen is unknown. Assay used: immunoSEQ multiplex PCR; TCRdb lists only in-frame clones, some missing. The table has about 99,000 clones, approximately 88% seen once. The data were taken from a study of T cell responses to AZD1222 COVID-19 vaccine. Trimming shortened V by 7 bases and J by 8 bases, and 9 bases separated the two germline ends. CDR3 size: 11 residues. Germline V gene data show CDR1 as MDHEN and CDR2 as SYDVKM. Study observations and caveats: Donors were largely white British and mainly female; clonal diversity was possibly underestimated. Baseline seropositivity occurred in only 5 to 7 AZD1222 recipients. Spike-specific TCR breadth and depth rose after two AZD1222 doses. Repertoire sampling happened only post peak T cell response.

The source of this sequence is an adult in good health. The V call is TRBV28, the J call TRBJ2-1; D uncertain. Sequenced here: peripheral blood, sampled on day 0 of AZD1222 vaccination. CDR3 sequence reads: CASTSTYEQFF. The CDR3 region has the DNA TGTGCCAGCACAAGTACGTATGAGCAGTTCTTC.